Below are 10 T cell receptor beta chains sequenced from a single sample in a study of blood T cell repertoires in COVID-19. Data came from immunoSEQ multiplex PCR; TCRdb stores just in-frame clones and leaves some out. The table records roughly 25,000 clones, approximately 72% of them present only once. Material: peripheral blood. These TCRs come from a man in his 60s with active or convalescent COVID-19.

V is TRBV6-5 and J is TRBJ2-5; 7 nucleotides line up with TRBD1. The CDR3 length is 14 residues. The V segment lost 6 bases and the J segment 1 base; nucleotides outside the gene matches: 5. CDR1 is MNHEY and CDR2 is SVGAGI in the germline V gene. The CDR3 DNA sequence: TGTGCCAGCAGCGGTCGGACAGGCCAAGAGACCCAGTACTTC. Its translation: CASSGRTGQETQYF.

V is TRBV29-1 and J is TRBJ1-1; D is unclear. V was pared by 4 bases and J by 0 bases, with 6 bases between. Germline loops: CDR1 SQVTM, CDR2 ANQGSEA. This CDR3 comprises 12 residues. The CDR3 DNA reads as TGCAGCGTTGGGACTTTGAACACTGAAGCTTTCTTT. This codes for CSVGTLNTEAFF.

This clone came up a few times. The rearrangement uses TRBV7-3 and TRBJ1-2, with D perhaps matching TRBD1 (5 bases). CDR3 length equals 13 residues. CDR1 SGHTA and CDR2 FQGTGA come from the germline V gene. V was cut by 5 bases and J by 3 bases, with 10 bases left in between. The CDR3: CASSPGFDYGYTF. The CDR3 coding sequence is TGTGCCAGCAGCCCAGGGTTTGACTATGGCTACACCTTC.

The chain carries TRBV7-2 and TRBJ2-3, with 7 bases identical to TRBD1. V shed 0 bases, J shed 10 bases, and the junction held 7 bases outside the gene matches. CDR3 length: 14 residues. Per the germline V gene, CDR1 is SGHTA and CDR2 is FQGNSA. The CDR3 DNA reads as TGTGCCAGCAGCTTAGCGGCACAGGGGATGGCGCAGTATTTT. It yields the protein CASSLAAQGMAQYF.

The chain uses TRBV11-2 and TRBJ2-1; a weak D match, TRBD2 (5 bases). Trimming cost V 6 bases and J 6 bases, with 15 bases left between them. Germline-derived CDR1 and CDR2 are SGHAT and FQNNGV. This CDR3 is 14 amino acids long. The CDR3 spells CASRNWVSGNEQFF. For the CDR3, the DNA is TGTGCCAGCAGGAATTGGGTCAGCGGCAATGAGCAGTTCTTC.

The V gene is TRBV14, the J gene TRBJ2-7, with 13 bases identical to TRBD2. Trimming removed 4 bases from V and 6 bases from J; junction bases left unmatched: 12. The germline gives CDR1 SGHDN, CDR2 FVKESK. The CDR3 extends over 17 amino acids. Here the CDR3 DNA reads TGTGCCAGCAGCCCCAGGCGACTAGCGGGAGGAGGTTCCGAGCAGTACTTC. Its translation: CASSPRRLAGGGSEQYF.

The chain joins TRBV7-9 to TRBJ2-3, with 7 bases that match TRBD2. This CDR3 region has 14 residues. CDR1 and CDR2 (germline): SEHNR, FQNEAQ (reference sequence). Trimming removed 1 base from V and 6 bases from J; junction bases left unmatched: 4. This CDR3 is CASSLVGGMDTQYF. The CDR3 DNA follows: TGTGCCAGCAGCTTAGTGGGGGGGATGGATACGCAGTATTTT.

The chain couples TRBV19 to TRBJ2-3; D is perhaps TRBD2 (5 bases). The CDR3 totals 17 residues. V lost 5 bases, J lost 4 bases, and 22 bases lay in between. In germline, CDR1 is LNHDA, CDR2 SQIVND (reference sequence). CDR3 DNA: TGTGCCAGTAGTTCTCCTCGGACTCGACCTGGCGCAGATACGCAGTATTTT. Translating it yields CASSSPRTRPGADTQYF.

Here the CDR3 DNA reads TGTGCCAGCACCCGGCGAGCGGGGGCAAACTATGGCTACACCTTC. Translation gives CASTRRAGANYGYTF. The chain is built from TRBV3-1 (or the pseudogene TRBV3-2) and TRBJ1-2; tentatively, D is TRBD1 (6 bases). The V gene's germline CDR1 is LGHDT and CDR2 YNNKEL (reference sequence). The CDR3 is made up of 15 amino acids. The V gene lost 7 bases and the J gene lost 2 bases, with 17 bases spanning the gap.

In DNA form, the CDR3 reads TGTGCCAGCAGCGCTAGTAGCTCTGGAAACACCATATATTTT. It encodes CASSASSSGNTIYF. The J gene is TRBJ1-3, the V gene TRBV25-1; no clear D. This CDR3 region has 14 residues. Germline-derived CDR1 and CDR2 are MGHDK and SYGVNS. Trimming removed 6 bases from V and 0 bases from J, with 9 bases in between.